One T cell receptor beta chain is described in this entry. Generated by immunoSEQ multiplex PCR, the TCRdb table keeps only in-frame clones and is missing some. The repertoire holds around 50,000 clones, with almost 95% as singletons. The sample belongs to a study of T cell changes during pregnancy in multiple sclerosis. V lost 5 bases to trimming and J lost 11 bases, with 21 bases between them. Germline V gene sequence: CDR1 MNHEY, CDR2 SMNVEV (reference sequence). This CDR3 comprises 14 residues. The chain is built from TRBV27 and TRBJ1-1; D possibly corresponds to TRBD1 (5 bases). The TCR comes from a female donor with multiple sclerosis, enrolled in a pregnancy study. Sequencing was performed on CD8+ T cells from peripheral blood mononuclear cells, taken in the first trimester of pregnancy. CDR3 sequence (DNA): TGTGCCAGCAGTCCGTACTACAGGACAAGTGGGGCTTTCTTT. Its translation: CASSPYYRTSGAFF.